The 22 T cell receptor beta chains reported below all come from one sample, sequenced in a study of blood T cells in healthy people across ages. Through a sample-barcoded 5' primer and a J-beta primer mix, a second PCR was run for roughly 7 to 11 cycles. TCRdb passed the 5' RACE reads through MiXCR, listing each CDR3 protein once. The sample has about 700,000 distinct CDR3 sequences; about 30% are singletons. The sample comprised blood. Receptors were obtained from a woman at least 80 years old in good health.

The chain links TRBV21-1 to TRBJ2-7; the table gives TRBD1 as D, unverified against the DNA. TRBV21-1 is designated a pseudogene. CDR3 length: 12 amino acids. The CDR3 region has the DNA TGTGCCAGCAGGGACAGGGTATGGGAGCAGTACTTC. It specifies CASRDRVWEQYF.

This clonotype was found many times. The chain links TRBV6-5 to TRBJ2-7, with 8 bases aligning to TRBD1. Trimming removed 8 bases from V and 2 bases from J; junction bases left unmatched: 5. CDR3 size: 13 residues. Germline CDR1 reads MNHEY; CDR2 reads SVGAGI. The CDR3, as DNA: TGTGCCAGCGGGACAGGCCCCACCTACGAGCAGTACTTC. Translated, it gives CASGTGPTYEQYF.

This clonotype was seen a handful of times. A much larger clone sits a single nucleotide away, making a read error possible. This chain joins TRBV24-1 and TRBJ1-2; D uncertain. V was pared by 12 bases and J by 4 bases, with 14 bases between. The CDR3 runs to 12 residues. Germline lookup yields CDR1 KGHDR and CDR2 SFDVKD. In DNA, the CDR3 is TGTGCCGCCCTAGTGAGGAGCTATGGCTACACCTTC. Translated: CAALVRSYGYTF.

This clonotype came up a few times. It may be a read error: a sequence one base away is much more abundant. The V and J genes are TRBV7-2 and TRBJ2-5, with TRBD2 matching over 8 bases. J lost 9 bases, V lost 4 bases, and 13 bases had no gene match. In germline, CDR1 is SGHTA, CDR2 FQGNSA. This CDR3 contains 15 residues. The chain's CDR3 is CASSSLSGAREAQYF. In DNA form, the CDR3 reads TGTGCCAGCAGCTCCCTTAGCGGGGCACGGGAGGCCCAGTACTTC.

This clonotype was counted at least ten times. This rearrangement joins TRBV15 to TRBJ2-1, with TRBD1 as a possible D gene (6 bases). CDR1 is LNHNV and CDR2 is YYDKDF in the germline V gene (reference sequence). This CDR3 contains 15 residues. V gave up 0 bases and J gave up 4 bases, with 10 bases separating them. CDR3 DNA sequence: TGTGCCACCAGCAGAGACAGGGGCCTATACAATGAGCAGTTCTTC. Its protein is CATSRDRGLYNEQFF. Full variable domain (missing parts from reference TRBV15 and TRBJ2-1): DAMVIQNPRYQVTQFGKPVTLSCSQTLNHNVMYWYQQKSSQAPKLLFHYYDKDFNNEADTPDNFQSRRPNTSFCFLDIRSPGLGDTAMYLCATSRDRGLYNEQFFGPGTRLTVL.

On this clonotype: A much larger clone is a single base away; this may be a read error. This chain joins TRBV10-3 and TRBJ1-2, with a possible D match to TRBD1 (5 bases). This CDR3 spans 13 amino acids. Germline V gene lookup returns CDR1 ENHRY and CDR2 SYGVKD. V was trimmed by 7 bases and J by 6 bases, leaving 15 bases between them. CDR3 nucleotide sequence: TGTGCCATCACTATCGGCAGGGCCCATGGCTACACCTTC. Amino acid sequence: CAITIGRAHGYTF.

This clonotype has more than one count but fewer than ten. The J gene is TRBJ1-1, the V gene TRBV15, with D possibly matching TRBD1 (6 bases). Germline CDR1 reads LNHNV; CDR2 reads YYDKDF (reference sequence). The V gene lost 8 bases and the J gene lost 1 base, with 17 bases spanning the gap. The CDR3 consists of 15 residues. CDR3 sequence: CATAPGGARNTEAFF. In DNA form, the CDR3 reads TGTGCCACCGCCCCGGGGGGGGCGCGGAACACTGAAGCTTTCTTT.

The chain is built from TRBV18 and TRBJ1-1; D perhaps matches TRBD1 (6 bases). With 3 bases removed from V and 5 bases from J, the gap between germline ends came to 19 bases. The germline CDR1 and CDR2 sequences are KGHSH and LQKENI. The CDR3 loop spans 16 amino acids. The CDR3 protein is CASSPPARGPQTEAFF. The CDR3 bases are TGTGCCAGCTCACCGCCCGCCCGGGGGCCGCAAACTGAAGCTTTCTTT.

Many counts were recorded for this clonotype. This CDR3 reads CASSSKIPGQGFSYEQYF. CDR3 nucleotide sequence: TGCGCCAGCAGCTCAAAAATACCGGGACAGGGATTCTCCTACGAGCAGTACTTC. This chain connects TRBV5-1 to TRBJ2-7, with TRBD1 matching 9 bases. CDR1 and CDR2 from the germline V gene are SGHRS and YFSETQ. J was trimmed by 0 bases and V by 3 bases; bases with no gene match: 13. The CDR3 spans 18 residues.

This clonotype appeared a few times. The chain has TRBV7-2 and TRBJ2-5; no definite D call. This CDR3 region has 16 residues. From germline, CDR1 is SGHTA and CDR2 FQGNSA. Trimming removed 5 bases at V and 11 bases at J, with 27 bases between. CDR3 sequence: CASSPRLRTSGNEQYF. The CDR3 nucleotides read TGTGCCAGCAGCCCTAGGCTAAGGACCTCGGGCAATGAACAGTACTTC.

This clonotype came up many times. The chain combines TRBV18 with TRBJ2-6, with D hard to call. V lost 3 bases and J lost 3, with 9 bases in between. From germline, CDR1 is KGHSH and CDR2 LQKENI. The CDR3 has 15 residues. The CDR3 reads CASSPTAFGANVLTF. For the CDR3, the DNA is TGTGCCAGCTCACCTACGGCTTTTGGGGCCAACGTCCTGACTTTC. Full variable domain (remainder filled in from reference TRBV18 and TRBJ2-6): NAGVMQNPRHLVRRRGQEARLRCSPMKGHSHVYWYRQLPEEGLKFMVYLQKENIIDESGMPKERFSAEFPKEGPSILRIQQVVRGDSAAYFCASSPTAFGANVLTFGAGSRLTVL.

This clonotype occurred many times. A much bigger clone sits one base away, suggesting this may be a read error. The genes are TRBV20-1 and TRBJ2-7; D remains ambiguous. Germline assignment: CDR1 DFQATT and CDR2 SNEGSKA (reference sequence). This CDR3 region has 15 residues. V lost 3 bases, J lost 0 bases, and 15 bases lay in between. The CDR3 region is CSARDRAASSYEQYF. Written as DNA, the CDR3 is TGCAGTGCTAGGGACCGGGCGGCGAGCTCCTACGAGCAGTACTTC.

The table lists this clonotype with a few counts. The rearrangement links TRBV5-1 to TRBJ1-3; D gene ambiguous. There are 13 residues in the CDR3. Germline V gene sequence: CDR1 SGHRS, CDR2 YFSETQ. V lost 1 base to trimming and J lost 4 bases, with 6 bases between them. The CDR3 sequence is CASSLWTGNTIYF. The CDR3 DNA sequence: TGCGCCAGCAGCTTGTGGACGGGAAACACCATATATTTT.

In regard to this clonotype: This may come from a read error, since a much larger clone is one base off. The chain recombines TRBV7-2 with TRBJ2-1; a possible D gene is TRBD2 (6 bases). Germline CDR1 SGHTA, CDR2 FQGNSA. CDR3 size: 15 residues. CDR3: CANSSGRFSGTEQFF. CDR3 in DNA: TGTGCCAACAGCTCAGGTAGGTTTAGCGGCACTGAGCAGTTCTTC.

With respect to this clonotype: This sequence may be a read error, since a much larger clone differs from it by one base. The chain uses TRBV7-2 and TRBJ2-5, with D perhaps TRBD1 or TRBD2 (5 bases each). CDR1 is SGHTA and CDR2 is FQGNSA in the germline V gene. CDR3 length: 15 residues. In DNA, the CDR3 is TGTGCCAGCAGCTTAGAGGGGCGGGTCCAAGAGGCCCAGTACTTC. Its translation: CASSLEGRVQEAQYF. Full variable domain (missing parts from reference TRBV7-2 and TRBJ2-5): GAGVSQSPSNKVTEKGKDVELRCDPISGHTALYWYRQSLGQGLEFLIYFQGNSAPDKSGLPSDRFSAERTGGSVSTLTIQRTQQEDSAVYLCASSLEGRVQEAQYFGPGTRLLVL.

About this clonotype itself: Since a much larger clone is just one base distant, this may be a read error. The rearrangement links TRBV28 to TRBJ2-5; TRBD1 is a possible D gene (6 bases). The CDR3 has 15 residues. Germline V CDR1 and CDR2: MDHEN, SYDVKM. Trimming removed 10 bases at V and 2 bases at J, with 20 bases between. The CDR3 loop is CATAVGQWWQETQYF. CDR3 nucleotides: TGTGCCACCGCTGTAGGACAGTGGTGGCAAGAGACCCAGTACTTC.

The table lists this clonotype with many counts. CDR3 region: CASSAGGGADGYTF. CDR3 nucleotides: TGCGCCAGCAGTGCGGGAGGGGGCGCCGATGGCTACACCTTC. This chain joins TRBV5-1 and TRBJ1-2; 7 bases align to TRBD1. In germline, CDR1 is SGHRS, CDR2 YFSETQ. The V segment lost 5 bases and the J segment 6 bases; nucleotides outside the gene matches: 10. This CDR3 region has 14 residues.

The genes are TRBV5-4 and TRBJ1-1, with TRBD1 as a possible D gene (6 bases). V was cut by 7 bases and J by 0 bases, with 13 bases left in between. From germline, CDR1 is SGHNT and CDR2 YYREEE (reference sequence). CDR3 length equals 14 residues. The CDR3 is CASGLGAMNTEAFF. The CDR3 DNA reads TGTGCCAGCGGGCTGGGGGCCATGAACACTGAAGCTTTCTTT.

This clonotype appeared many times. This chain connects TRBV5-1 to TRBJ2-6; D gene unclear. V was clipped by 4 bases and J by 2 bases, with 7 bases between them. The CDR3 spans 14 residues. Germline CDR1 reads SGHRS; CDR2 reads YFSETQ. The CDR3 loop is CASSESTGANVLTF. The CDR3 coding sequence is TGCGCCAGCAGCGAGTCTACTGGGGCCAACGTCCTGACTTTC.

The CDR3 loop is CASSPRDRGNEQYF. In DNA, the CDR3 is TGTGCCAGCAGCCCACGGGACAGGGGGAACGAGCAGTACTTC. The rearrangement links TRBV7-9 to TRBJ2-7, with 11 positions matching TRBD1. From germline, CDR1 is SEHNR and CDR2 FQNEAQ (reference sequence). J gave up 5 bases and V 5 bases, and 5 bases lay outside the gene matches. The CDR3 loop spans 14 amino acids.

V usage is TRBV5-6 and J usage is TRBJ1-5, with D perhaps matching TRBD1 (5 bases). There are 14 residues in the CDR3. Germline CDR1 is SGHDT and CDR2 is YYEEEE. V was cut by 4 bases and J by 13 bases, with 21 bases left in between. CDR3 sequence reads: CASSVGGWDASQHF. The CDR3 nucleotides are TGTGCCAGCAGCGTGGGGGGTTGGGACGCCTCTCAGCATTTT. Full variable domain (outside the CDR3, taken from reference TRBV5-6 and TRBJ1-5): DAGVTQSPTHLIKTRGQQVTLRCSPKSGHDTVSWYQQALGQGPQFIFQYYEEEERQRGNFPDRFSGHQFPNYSSELNVNALLLGDSALYLCASSVGGWDASQHFGDGTRLSIL.

Worth noting for this clonotype: A much more abundant neighbour one base away suggests this may be a read error. The chain is built from TRBV7-9 and TRBJ1-5; D uncertain. Germline loops: CDR1 SEHNR, CDR2 FQNEAQ (reference sequence). This CDR3 has 12 residues. V gave up 7 bases and J gave up 7 bases, with 11 bases separating them. The DNA for the CDR3 is TGTGCCAGCAACTCCCTCAGGCAGCCCCAGCATTTT. Translation: CASNSLRQPQHF.